This T cell receptor (beta chain) was identified in a study of shared clonotypes between healthy human individuals. Overall study context: The donors, a couple of women and a few men, were aged 18 to 49. Donors had three CD4 naive, three CD4 memory, two CD8 naive and one CD8 memory plate apiece.

The protocol was immunoSEQ multiplex PCR, while the TCRdb copy is restricted to in-frame clones and leaves out a portion. The sample gives roughly 1,100,000 clones, 65% to 80% of which show up once; 1.4% to 1.5% is in the top ten. The CDR3 has 13 residues. The ends were cut back, 4 bases at V and 2 bases at J, with 8 bases in the middle. Germline V gene lookup returns CDR1 SNHLY and CDR2 FYNNEI. Findings and caveats of the study: Estimated richness was generally greater in naive than memory subsets.

Worth noting for this clone: Its antigen is not identified.

The sequenced sample consisted of memory CD4+ T cells sorted from blood. Sample subset: CD45RA-negative fraction. This rearrangement joins TRBV2 to TRBJ2-5; D gene ambiguous. The sequence was collected from a man aged 18 to 29 in good health. The CDR3 coding sequence is TGTGCCAGCAGTGGTAATATTCAAGAGACCCAGTACTTC. Protein sequence: CASSGNIQETQYF.